Each of the 16 T cell receptor beta chains below was sequenced from the same sample in a study of patients and donors after allogeneic stem cell transplantation. From the RT-PCR reads, TCRdb called clonotypes with MiXCR, one entry per CDR3 protein. The sample lists a few hundred thousand distinct CDR3 sequences, 13% to 15% occurring once. Input material: blood, either unsorted or a sorted T cell fraction (not recorded which). The receptors originated from a human donor who was either an allogeneic HSCT recipient or a stem cell or donor lymphocyte infusion donor (not recorded which). It is not recorded whose cells these are; they may come from a transplant donor.

This clonotype appeared many times. This chain joins TRBV29-1 and TRBJ2-1, with D tentatively TRBD2 (6 bases). From germline, CDR1 is SQVTM and CDR2 ANQGSEA. The length of the CDR3 is 13 residues. V was pared by 1 base and J by 7 bases, with 11 bases between. The CDR3 spells CSVEAGVGNEQFF. The CDR3 DNA sequence: TGCAGCGTTGAAGCGGGGGTAGGAAATGAGCAGTTCTTC.

This clonotype has only a few counts. J is TRBJ2-1 and V is TRBV4-3, with a weak D call TRBD1 (6 bases). The CDR3 is made up of 15 amino acids. V shed 4 bases and J shed 8 bases, with 18 bases lying between them. Per germline, CDR1 LGHNA and CDR2 YSLEER. CDR3 DNA sequence: TGCGCCAGCAGCCCCTCCCATCAGACAGGCGATGAGCAGTTCTTC. It is translated as CASSPSHQTGDEQFF.

The chain joins TRBV30 to TRBJ1-1, with TRBD1 as a possible D gene (5 bases). Germline V gives CDR1 GTSNPN, CDR2 SVGIG (reference sequence). With 5 bases removed from V and 1 base from J, the gap between germline ends came to 5 bases. This CDR3 region has 11 residues. CDR3 sequence (DNA): TGTGCCTGGCAGGGGAACACTGAAGCTTTCTTT. Translation: CAWQGNTEAFF. The variable domain in full, completed from reference TRBV30 and TRBJ1-1, reads SQTIHQWPATLVQPVGSPLSLECTVEGTSNPNLYWYRQAAGRGLQLLFYSVGIGQISSEVPQNLSASRPQDRQFILSSKKLLLSDSGFYLCAWQGNTEAFFGQGTRLTVV.

This clonotype was seen a handful of times. This chain links TRBV15 with TRBJ1-1; 7 bases are shared with TRBD1. This CDR3 spans 17 amino acids. The J segment lost 3 bases and the V segment lost 0 bases, leaving 10 bases of the junction unmatched. Germline V gives CDR1 LNHNV, CDR2 YYDKDF (reference sequence). This CDR3 is CATSRDSLGDRYTEAFF. The CDR3 DNA reads as TGTGCCACCAGCAGAGATAGTCTCGGGGACAGATACACTGAAGCTTTCTTT.

This clonotype has just a few counts. V gene TRBV7-7 combines with J gene TRBJ2-7; D may be TRBD1 (6 bases). This CDR3 contains 13 residues. Germline CDR1 reads SSHAT; CDR2 reads FNYEAQ (reference sequence). V was trimmed by 5 bases and J by 3 bases, leaving 11 bases between them. The DNA for the CDR3 is TGTGCCAGCAGCCAGGGGCAGATCTACGAGCAGTACTTC. Translation: CASSQGQIYEQYF.

About this clonotype itself: A clone one base away is much larger, so this may be a read error. The chain couples TRBV20-1 to TRBJ2-5; 9 bases agree with TRBD2. The CDR3 length is 15 residues. CDR1 DFQATT and CDR2 SNEGSKA come from the germline V gene (reference sequence). The CDR3 loop reads CSAEVAGDNQETKYF. CDR3 in DNA: TGCAGTGCTGAAGTAGCGGGGGATAACCAAGAGACCAAGTACTTC.

This clonotype has only a few counts. The rearrangement uses TRBV6-1 and TRBJ2-7; unclear D gene. The germline V and J ends were trimmed by 10 bases and 2 bases, with 21 bases remaining between them. Germline V gene data show CDR1 as MNHNS and CDR2 as SASEGT. The CDR3 contains 15 residues. The CDR3 DNA is TGTGCCACCGACGACCCCAGGACCCTTACCTACGAGCAGTACTTC. Amino acids: CATDDPRTLTYEQYF.

This clonotype has a count of ten or more. The chain joins TRBV25-1 to TRBJ1-1, with D uncertain. With 2 bases removed from V and 2 bases from J, the gap between germline ends came to 9 bases. Per germline, CDR1 MGHDK and CDR2 SYGVNS. CDR3 length: 14 residues. The CDR3 coding sequence is TGTGCCAGCAGTGAAAGACGGCCTAACACTGAAGCTTTCTTT. Amino acid sequence: CASSERRPNTEAFF.

This clonotype showed up just a few times. V is TRBV4-3 and J is TRBJ1-2, with D tentatively TRBD1 (5 bases). The V gene lost 0 bases and the J gene lost 2 bases, with 13 bases spanning the gap. CDR3 length equals 16 residues. CDR1 is LGHNA, CDR2 YSLEER, per germline. Written as DNA, the CDR3 is TGCGCCAGCAGCCAAGAGGAAGGGGCCGAAAACTATGGCTACACCTTC. It encodes CASSQEEGAENYGYTF.

The genes are TRBV2 and TRBJ2-3; D is unresolved. Germline values: CDR1 SNHLY, CDR2 FYNNEI. Trimming pared 3 bases from V and 0 bases from J, leaving 7 bases between. The CDR3 sequence is 14 residues long. Here the CDR3 DNA reads TGTGCCAGCAGTGACGGACGTAGCACAGATACGCAGTATTTT. Its translation is CASSDGRSTDTQYF. Full variable domain (rest looked up from reference TRBV2 and TRBJ2-3): EPEVTQTPSHQVTQMGQEVILRCVPISNHLYFYWYRQILGQKVEFLVSFYNNEISEKSEIFDDQFSVERPDGSNFTLKIRSTKLEDSAMYFCASSDGRSTDTQYFGPGTRLTVL.

This clonotype was counted between two and nine times. The chain employs TRBV20-1 and TRBJ1-2; 10 positions match TRBD1. CDR3 size: 16 residues. Trimming took 2 bases from V and 0 from J; bases not matched to a gene: 6. The germline gives CDR1 DFQATT, CDR2 SNEGSKA (reference sequence). CDR3 nucleotides: TGCAGTGCTAGATCAGGGGGGACAGGGGCTAACTATGGCTACACCTTC. As protein: CSARSGGTGANYGYTF.

The sample holds a few counts of this clonotype. The rearrangement joins TRBV5-6 to TRBJ1-5; a weak D match, TRBD1 (5 bases). V shed 3 bases and J shed 4 bases, with 11 bases lying between them. Per the germline V gene, CDR1 is SGHDT and CDR2 is YYEEEE. The CDR3 has 14 residues. Here the CDR3 reads CASSSGRFNQPQHF. The CDR3 bases are TGTGCCAGCAGCTCGGGACGGTTTAATCAGCCCCAGCATTTT. Full variable domain (remainder filled in from reference TRBV5-6 and TRBJ1-5): DAGVTQSPTHLIKTRGQQVTLRCSPKSGHDTVSWYQQALGQGPQFIFQYYEEEERQRGNFPDRFSGHQFPNYSSELNVNALLLGDSALYLCASSSGRFNQPQHFGDGTRLSIL.

This clonotype was observed a few times. V and J are TRBV27 and TRBJ2-5; D assignment may be TRBD1 or TRBD2 (5 bases each). With 7 bases removed from V and 3 bases from J, the gap between germline ends came to 12 bases. The germline CDR1 and CDR2 sequences are MNHEY and SMNVEV (reference sequence). The CDR3 runs to 13 residues. The CDR3 sequence is CASKVWGKETQYF. In DNA form, the CDR3 reads TGTGCCAGCAAAGTCTGGGGGAAAGAGACCCAGTACTTC.

This clonotype has a count of ten or more. The chain has TRBV12-3 or TRBV12-4 and TRBJ1-3; the D is unclear. Trimming took 8 bases from V and 0 from J, leaving 8 bases between them. The CDR3 length is 13 residues. This chain's CDR3 is CASAPSSGNTIYF. The CDR3 nucleotides are TGTGCCAGCGCCCCGAGCTCTGGAAACACCATATATTTT.

This clonotype came up a few times. CDR3 sequence: CASSLGRGQGAGNTIYF. The CDR3 nucleotides read TGTGCCAGCAGTTTAGGCCGAGGACAGGGGGCAGGAAACACCATATATTTT. This sequence joins TRBV12-3 or TRBV12-4 and TRBJ1-3; TRBD1 matches at 11 bases. The CDR3 is 17 residues long. Trimming removed 1 base from V and 4 bases from J; junction bases left unmatched: 6.

This clonotype was seen more than once but under ten times. The chain couples TRBV25-1 to TRBJ2-1, with D unclear. V shed 4 bases and J shed 5 bases, with 21 bases lying between them. The germline gives CDR1 MGHDK, CDR2 SYGVNS. The CDR3 spans 17 residues. The CDR3 sequence is CASSGPHETPPDNEQFF. CDR3 sequence (DNA): TGTGCCAGCAGTGGACCCCATGAGACTCCCCCTGACAATGAGCAGTTCTTC.